Listed below are T cell receptor beta chains from one sample, sequenced in a study of CD8 T cells in ankylosing spondylitis. TCRdb re-called the 5' RACE reads through MiXCR, storing one row per CDR3 protein. The sample carries about 440,000 distinct CDR3 sequences, approximately 17% recorded once. Sequenced input: blood, either unsorted or a sorted T cell fraction (not recorded which). All receptors come from a male donor with ankylosing spondylitis. CDR3s include the opening cysteine and the closing phenylalanine or tryptophan.

j_gene: TRBJ2-5
v_gene: TRBV5-1
CDR3aa: CASSPRLLGEETQYF

j_gene: TRBJ1-1
v_gene: TRBV4-2
CDR3aa: CASSQETGPFSLAFF

j_gene: TRBJ2-7
v_gene: TRBV7-2
CDR3aa: CASSRPPGTRGDEQYF

j_gene: TRBJ2-3
v_gene: TRBV9
CDR3aa: CASSVALDTQYF

j_gene: TRBJ2-1
v_gene: TRBV2
CDR3aa: CASYRGQSYNEQFF

j_gene: TRBJ2-3
v_gene: TRBV5-1
CDR3aa: CASSLSDFGFTDTQYF

j_gene: TRBJ1-3
v_gene: TRBV7-9
CDR3aa: CASSFYPRPDTIYF

j_gene: TRBJ1-1
v_gene: TRBV5-6
CDR3aa: CASSKREGNTEAFF

j_gene: TRBJ1-2
v_gene: TRBV19
CDR3aa: CASSIDGYYGYTF

j_gene: TRBJ2-7
v_gene: TRBV7-9
CDR3aa: CASSQTGGGEQYF

j_gene: TRBJ1-1
v_gene: TRBV20-1
CDR3aa: CSASPPPRTEAFF

j_gene: TRBJ2-5
v_gene: TRBV7-2
CDR3aa: CASSAPGQSRGTQYF

j_gene: TRBJ2-3
v_gene: TRBV7-9
CDR3aa: CASSFRTSGTYTDTQYF

j_gene: TRBJ2-7
v_gene: TRBV10-3
CDR3aa: CAISPGLATERDEQYF